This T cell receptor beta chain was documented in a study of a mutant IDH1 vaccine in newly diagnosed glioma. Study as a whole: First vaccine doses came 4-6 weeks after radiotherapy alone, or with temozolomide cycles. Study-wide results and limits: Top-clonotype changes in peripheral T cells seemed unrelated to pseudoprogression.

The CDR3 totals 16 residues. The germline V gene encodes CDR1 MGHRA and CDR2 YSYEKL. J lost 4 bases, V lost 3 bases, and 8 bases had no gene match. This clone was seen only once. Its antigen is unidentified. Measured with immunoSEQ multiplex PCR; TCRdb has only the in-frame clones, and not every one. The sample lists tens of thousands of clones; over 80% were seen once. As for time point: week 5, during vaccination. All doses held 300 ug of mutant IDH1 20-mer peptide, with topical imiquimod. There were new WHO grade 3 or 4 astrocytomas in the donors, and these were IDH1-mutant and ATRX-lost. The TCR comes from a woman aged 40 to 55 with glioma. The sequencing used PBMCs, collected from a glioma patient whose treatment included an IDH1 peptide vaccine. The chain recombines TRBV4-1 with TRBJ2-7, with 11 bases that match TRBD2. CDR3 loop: CASSQPPGTSGYEQYF. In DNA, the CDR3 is TGCGCCAGCAGCCAGCCCCCCGGGACTAGCGGTTACGAGCAGTACTTC.